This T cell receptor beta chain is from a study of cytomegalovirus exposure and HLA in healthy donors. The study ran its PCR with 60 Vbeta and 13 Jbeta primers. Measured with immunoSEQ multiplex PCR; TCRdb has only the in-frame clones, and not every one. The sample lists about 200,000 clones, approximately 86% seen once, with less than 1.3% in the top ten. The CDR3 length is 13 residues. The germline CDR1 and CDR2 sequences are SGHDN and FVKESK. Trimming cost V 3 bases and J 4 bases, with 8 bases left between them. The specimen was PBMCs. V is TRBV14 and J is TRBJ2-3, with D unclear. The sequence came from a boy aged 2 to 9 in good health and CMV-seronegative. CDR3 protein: CASSQAFADTQYF. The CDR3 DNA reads TGTGCCAGCAGCCAGGCCTTTGCAGATACGCAGTATTTT.